The clone carrying this T cell receptor beta chain has ten or more counts. These data are taken from a study of regulatory T cells in long-lasting Graves disease. As to time point: newly diagnosed GD, antithyroid drugs for less than 3 months. There was RNA extracted from PBMCs, and the TCR library was made from it. Through Arm-PCR of CDR3 regions and iRepertoire HTBI primers, TCR beta libraries were built. Original processing notes: Analysis of the samples identified roughly 62 TRBV and 14 to 15 TRBJ segments. TCRdb analysed the multiplex PCR reads with MiXCR anew, one entry per CDR3 protein. The V and J calls here are based on TCRdb, not the publication. The sample lists around 250,000 distinct CDR3 sequences; around 19% were seen once. Another study also made use of these data, one on T cells in Graves' hyperthyroidism and ophthalmopathy. Per that paper: The model identified upcoming ophthalmopathy a median approximately six months ahead of onset.

The receptor was isolated from a woman in her twenties or thirties with Graves disease. The input for sequencing was peripheral blood mononuclear cells (PBMCs), taken at new diagnosis, from a patient treated with antithyroid drugs.

This chain's CDR3 is CASTILAGGYEQYF. The CDR3 DNA reads TGTGCCAGCACCATACTAGCGGGGGGTTACGAGCAGTACTTC. V gene TRBV7-2 combines with J gene TRBJ2-7, with TRBD2 matching 12 bases. CDR1 SGHTA and CDR2 FQGNSA come from the germline V gene. Trimming cost V 7 bases and J 4 bases; bases outside gene matches: 5. This CDR3 comprises 14 residues.